This T cell receptor beta chain derives from a study of vaccination and CD4 T cells after COVID-19. Overall study context: Post-vaccine sample collection happened at a median of roughly 72 days after dose two, ranging 14 to 241.

An Oncomine TCR Beta short-read assay was used to sequence the DNA from cultured CD4+ T cells. TCRdb fed the PCR reads into MiXCR, producing one record per CDR3 protein. The sample holds about 20,000 distinct CDR3 sequences, about 61% seen once. Germline V gene lookup returns CDR1 MNHEY and CDR2 SMNVEV (reference sequence). The CDR3 is made up of 14 amino acids. The V and J ends lost 6 bases and 10 bases, in that order; junction bases with no gene match: 7. Treatment denoted: approximately nine-day PBMC culture with coronavirus spike peptide pools or control peptides (ViraFEST assay). These CD4+ T cells came from roughly 10-day cultures by negative selection. The sample holds a few counts of this clonotype. Its antigen is as yet unknown.

The source is a human donor who had recovered from COVID-19. Specimen: CD4+ T cells from blood, cultured in vitro. The chain uses TRBV27 and TRBJ1-4, with 11 nucleotides matching TRBD1. CDR3 in DNA: TGTGCCAGCAGCCCACGGACAGGGGGCGTAAAACTGTTTTTT. Protein product: CASSPRTGGVKLFF.